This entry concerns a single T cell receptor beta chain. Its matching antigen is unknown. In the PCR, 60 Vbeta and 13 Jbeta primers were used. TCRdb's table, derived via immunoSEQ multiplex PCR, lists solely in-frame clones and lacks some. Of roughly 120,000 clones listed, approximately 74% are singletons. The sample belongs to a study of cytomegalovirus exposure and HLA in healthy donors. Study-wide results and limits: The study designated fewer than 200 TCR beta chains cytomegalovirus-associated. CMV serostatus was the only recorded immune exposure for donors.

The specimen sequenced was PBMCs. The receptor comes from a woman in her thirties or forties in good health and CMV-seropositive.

CDR3 amino acids: CASSIDSNYGYTF. The CDR3 coding sequence is TGTGCCAGCAGCATCGACAGTAACTATGGCTACACCTTC. The chain couples TRBV7-8 to TRBJ1-2; TRBD1 is a possible D gene (5 bases). Trimming pared 5 bases from V and 1 base from J, leaving 8 bases between. The CDR3 spans 13 residues. CDR1 SGHVS and CDR2 FQNEAQ come from the germline V gene.